The 9 T cell receptor beta chains given below trace back to one sample, sequenced in a study of blood T cell repertoires in COVID-19. Using immunoSEQ multiplex PCR, the repertoire was profiled, and TCRdb retains in-frame clones only, with some absent. The table has 200,000 to 250,000 clones, approximately 90% seen once. Sequenced input: peripheral blood. Every receptor here comes from a man aged 60 to 69 with COVID-19, enrolled during active disease.

This sequence joins TRBV27 and TRBJ1-6; no reliable D call. The germline V gene encodes CDR1 MNHEY and CDR2 SMNVEV (reference sequence). The V end lost 1 base, the J end lost 7 bases, and 11 bases lay between the germline ends. The CDR3 consists of 15 residues. CDR3 bases: TGTGCCAGCAGTTTATATAGAAGAGGGAATTCACCCCTCCACTTT. This encodes CASSLYRRGNSPLHF.

In this sample, this clone turned up once. The V call is TRBV25-1, the J call TRBJ1-5; 8 bases fit TRBD1. The length of the CDR3 is 15 residues. J gave up 2 bases and V 4 bases, and 4 bases lay outside the gene matches. CDR1 and CDR2 (germline): MGHDK, SYGVNS. For the CDR3, the DNA is TGTGCCAGCAGTGGCAGGGGGCCTGGCAATCAGCCCCAGCATTTT. As protein: CASSGRGPGNQPQHF.

The chain employs TRBV6-5 and TRBJ1-3; D gene unclear. V gave up 6 bases and J gave up 3 bases, with 12 bases separating them. This CDR3 comprises 14 residues. Per germline, CDR1 MNHEY and CDR2 SVGAGI. The CDR3 here is CASSLRENGNTIYF. The DNA for the CDR3 is TGTGCCAGCAGCCTCCGGGAAAATGGAAACACCATATATTTT.

The rearrangement uses TRBV3-1 (or the pseudogene TRBV3-2) and TRBJ2-2; D is undetermined. V was cut by 4 bases and J by 5 bases, with 11 bases left in between. This CDR3 has 14 amino acids. Germline lookup yields CDR1 LGHDT and CDR2 YNNKEL (reference sequence). CDR3 bases: TGTGCCAGCAGCCCCCTGGGCGAAACCGGGGAGCTGTTTTTT. Its translation: CASSPLGETGELFF.

V and J are TRBV27 and TRBJ1-4, with 8 positions matching TRBD1. The CDR3 has 18 amino acids. Per the germline V gene, CDR1 is MNHEY and CDR2 is SMNVEV (reference sequence). Losses at the gene ends were 4 bases for V and 3 bases for J; bases not matched to a gene: 13. CDR3 coding DNA: TGTGCCAGCAGTTCCCGGACAGGGAGCGTCCTGCCTAATGAAAAACTGTTTTTT. Its translation is CASSSRTGSVLPNEKLFF.

This chain joins TRBV7-2 and TRBJ2-1, with 12 positions matching TRBD2. V was clipped by 4 bases and J by 4 bases; unmatched bases: 2. The CDR3 has 15 residues. Germline CDR1 reads SGHTA; CDR2 reads FQGNSA. The CDR3 bases are TGTGCCAGCAGCTCGGGACTAGCGGGTTACAATGAGCAGTTCTTC. It translates to CASSSGLAGYNEQFF.

This clone was seen a handful of times. V and J are TRBV21-1 and TRBJ2-2; TRBD2 reflects the table's D call only, with no check against the DNA. TRBV21-1 is classified as a pseudogene. The CDR3 is made up of 15 amino acids. CDR3 sequence (DNA): TGTGCCAGCAGAAGGGAGCTAGCGGGCACCGGGGAGCTGTTTTTT. Translating it yields CASRRELAGTGELFF.

This rearrangement joins TRBV5-1 to TRBJ2-1; D is undetermined. V lost 2 bases and J 4 bases, leaving 7 bases between the germline ends. CDR1 is SGHRS and CDR2 is YFSETQ in the germline V gene. There are 13 residues in the CDR3. The CDR3 DNA follows: TGCGCCAGCAGCTTACTTGCTTACAATGAGCAGTTCTTC. Amino acids: CASSLLAYNEQFF.

This chain connects TRBV27 to TRBJ2-7; TRBD2 aligns across 8 bases. This CDR3 has 16 amino acids. Germline trimming cut 8 bases from V and 4 bases from J; bases unmatched to any gene: 16. CDR1 and CDR2 from the germline V gene are MNHEY and SMNVEV (reference sequence). The CDR3 here is CASRGAGGADYYEQYF. The CDR3 DNA follows: TGTGCCAGCCGGGGGGCCGGGGGGGCCGACTATTACGAGCAGTACTTC.